This entry features one TCR beta chain sequence. Its antigen is currently unknown. Original processing methods: A productive frequency of 2.59 x 10-5 was the lowest detectable. Profiled with immunoSEQ multiplex PCR; TCRdb holds only in-frame clones, not every one. V and J calls plus clone size are reproduced from that table; the DNA served to infer D and trimming. The repertoire has approximately 35,000 clones, 76% of them found once; the top ten carry around 7%. The data were obtained in a study of STAT5B mutations in CD4+ large granular lymphocyte leukemia. V gave up 5 bases and J gave up 3 bases, with 17 bases separating them. Germline CDR1 is SNHLY and CDR2 is FYNNEI. This CDR3 contains 16 residues. Study-level findings and limits: Patient CD4-sorted repertoires stayed more clonal than healthy ones after leukemic-clone removal. Compared with healthy controls (2/35), patient top clones favored TRBV06 (8/27). Data were not HLA-matched across samples.

The receptor comes from a human donor in good health. The sample was CD4+ T cells from blood buffy coats. V gene TRBV2 combines with J gene TRBJ1-5; possibly TRBD1 for D (5 bases). The CDR3 DNA reads as TGTGCCAGCAGTCCTGGGGCCAAAGGCCTCAATCAGCCCCAGCATTTT. Amino acid sequence: CASSPGAKGLNQPQHF.